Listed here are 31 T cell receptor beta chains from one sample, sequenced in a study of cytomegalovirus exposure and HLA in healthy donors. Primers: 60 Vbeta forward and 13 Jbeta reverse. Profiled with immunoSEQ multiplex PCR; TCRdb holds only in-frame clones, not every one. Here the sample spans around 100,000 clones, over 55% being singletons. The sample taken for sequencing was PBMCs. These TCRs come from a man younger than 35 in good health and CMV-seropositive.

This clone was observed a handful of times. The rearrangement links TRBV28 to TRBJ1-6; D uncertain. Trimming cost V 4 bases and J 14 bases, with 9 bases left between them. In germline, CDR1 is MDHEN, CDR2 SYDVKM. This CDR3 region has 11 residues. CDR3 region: CASSSRGSLHF. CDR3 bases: TGTGCCAGCAGTTCCCGAGGTTCCCTCCACTTT.

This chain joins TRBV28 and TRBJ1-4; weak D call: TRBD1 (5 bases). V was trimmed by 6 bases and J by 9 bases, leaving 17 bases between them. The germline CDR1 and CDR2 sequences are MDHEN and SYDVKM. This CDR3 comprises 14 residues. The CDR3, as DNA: TGTGCCAGCAGCCCAACCAGGGTGGGGAAAAAACTGTTTTTT. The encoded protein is CASSPTRVGKKLFF.

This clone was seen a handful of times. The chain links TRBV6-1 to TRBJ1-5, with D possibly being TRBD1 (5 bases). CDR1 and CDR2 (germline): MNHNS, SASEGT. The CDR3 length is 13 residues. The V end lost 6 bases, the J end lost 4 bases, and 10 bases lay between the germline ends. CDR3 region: CASRGGENQPQHF. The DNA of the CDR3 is TGTGCCAGCAGGGGGGGGGAGAATCAGCCCCAGCATTTT.

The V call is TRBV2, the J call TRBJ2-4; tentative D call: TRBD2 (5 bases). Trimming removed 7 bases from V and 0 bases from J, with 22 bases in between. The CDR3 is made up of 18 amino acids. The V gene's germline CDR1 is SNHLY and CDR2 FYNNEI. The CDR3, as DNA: TGTGCCAGCACCTCTAGGAGATCGGGGTTACTAGCCAAAAACATTCAGTACTTC. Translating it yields CASTSRRSGLLAKNIQYF.

The CDR3 region has the DNA TGTGCCTGGAGTGTTCATTCGCTAAACACCGGGGAGCTGTTTTTT. As protein: CAWSVHSLNTGELFF. This chain links TRBV30 with TRBJ2-2; no definite D call. V lost 0 bases and J 2 bases, leaving 10 bases between the germline ends. The germline CDR1 and CDR2 sequences are GTSNPN and SVGIG (reference sequence). The CDR3 contains 15 residues.

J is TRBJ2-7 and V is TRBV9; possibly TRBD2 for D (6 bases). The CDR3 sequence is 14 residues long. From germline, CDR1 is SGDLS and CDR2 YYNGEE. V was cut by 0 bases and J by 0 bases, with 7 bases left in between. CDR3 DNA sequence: TGTGCCAGCAGCGTAGGCGGGATCTCCTACGAGCAGTACTTC. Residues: CASSVGGISYEQYF.

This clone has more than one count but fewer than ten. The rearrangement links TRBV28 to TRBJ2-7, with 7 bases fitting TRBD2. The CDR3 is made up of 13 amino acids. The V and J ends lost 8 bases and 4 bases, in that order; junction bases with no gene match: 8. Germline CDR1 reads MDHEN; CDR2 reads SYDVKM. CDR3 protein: CASGLSGAYEQYV. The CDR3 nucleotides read TGTGCCAGCGGCTTGAGCGGGGCGTACGAGCAGTACGTC.

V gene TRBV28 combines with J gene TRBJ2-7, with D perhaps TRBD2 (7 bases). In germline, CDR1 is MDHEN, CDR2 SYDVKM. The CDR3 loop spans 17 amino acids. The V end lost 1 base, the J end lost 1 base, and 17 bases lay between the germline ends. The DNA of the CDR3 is TGTGCCAGCAGTTTATCAGTCGGGGGGACAAGTTCCTACGAGCAGTACTTC. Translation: CASSLSVGGTSSYEQYF.

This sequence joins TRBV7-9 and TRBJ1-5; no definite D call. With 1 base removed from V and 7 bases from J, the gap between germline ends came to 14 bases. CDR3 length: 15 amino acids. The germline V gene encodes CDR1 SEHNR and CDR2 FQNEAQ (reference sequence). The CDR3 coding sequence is TGTGCCAGCAGCTTAGGCGGAAGGATATCACAGCCCCAGCATTTT. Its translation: CASSLGGRISQPQHF.

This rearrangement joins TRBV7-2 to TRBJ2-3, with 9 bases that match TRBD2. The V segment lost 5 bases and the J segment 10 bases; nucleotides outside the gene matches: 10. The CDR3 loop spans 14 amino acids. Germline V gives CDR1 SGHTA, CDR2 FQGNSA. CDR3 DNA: TGTGCCAGCAGCCCGGCGCGGGGGGGCCTTTCGCAGTATTTT. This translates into CASSPARGGLSQYF.

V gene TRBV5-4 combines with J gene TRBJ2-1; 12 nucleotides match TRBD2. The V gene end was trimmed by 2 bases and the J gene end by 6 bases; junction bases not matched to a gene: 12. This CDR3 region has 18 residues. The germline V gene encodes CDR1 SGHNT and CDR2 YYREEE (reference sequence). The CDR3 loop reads CASSLFASGGVLGNEQFF. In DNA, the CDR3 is TGTGCCAGCAGCTTATTTGCTAGCGGGGGGGTCCTCGGCAATGAGCAGTTCTTC.

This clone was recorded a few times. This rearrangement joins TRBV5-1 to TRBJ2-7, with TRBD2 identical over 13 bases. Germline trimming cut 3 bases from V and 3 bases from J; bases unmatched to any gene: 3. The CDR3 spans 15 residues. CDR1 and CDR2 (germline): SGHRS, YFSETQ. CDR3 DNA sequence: TGCGCCAGCAGCTCACTAGCGGGGGGGGTCTACGAGCAGTACTTC. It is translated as CASSSLAGGVYEQYF.

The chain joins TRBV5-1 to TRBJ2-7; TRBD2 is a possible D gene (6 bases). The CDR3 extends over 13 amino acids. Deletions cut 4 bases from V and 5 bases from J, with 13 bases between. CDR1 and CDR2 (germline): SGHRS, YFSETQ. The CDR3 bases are TGCGCCAGCAGCCCGGAGGGGACCCACGAGCAGTACTTC. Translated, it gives CASSPEGTHEQYF.

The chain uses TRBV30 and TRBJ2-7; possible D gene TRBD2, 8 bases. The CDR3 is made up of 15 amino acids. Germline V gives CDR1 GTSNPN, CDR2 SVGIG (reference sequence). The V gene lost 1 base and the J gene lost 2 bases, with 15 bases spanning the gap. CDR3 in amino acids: CAWSGDSGTAYEQYF. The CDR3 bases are TGTGCCTGGAGTGGGGATAGCGGGACAGCCTACGAGCAGTACTTC.

CDR3 sequence: CASSFTGGNQPQHF. In DNA form, the CDR3 reads TGTGCCAGCAGCTTTACAGGGGGTAATCAGCCCCAGCATTTT. V and J are TRBV7-2 and TRBJ1-5; 8 bases line up with TRBD1. Per the germline V gene, CDR1 is SGHTA and CDR2 is FQGNSA. This CDR3 is built from 14 residues. V gave up 3 bases and J gave up 4 bases; unmatched junction bases: 2. The variable domain in full, completed from reference TRBV7-2 and TRBJ1-5, reads GAGVSQSPSNKVTEKGKDVELRCDPISGHTALYWYRQSLGQGLEFLIYFQGNSAPDKSGLPSDRFSAERTGGSVSTLTIQRTQQEDSAVYLCASSFTGGNQPQHFGDGTRLSIL.

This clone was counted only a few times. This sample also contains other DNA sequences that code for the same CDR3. The CDR3 loop reads CASSRDSNQPQHF. DNA of the CDR3: TGTGCCAGCAGTCGAGATAGCAATCAGCCCCAGCATTTT. The chain uses TRBV6-5 and TRBJ1-5; D not resolved. V dropped 5 bases and J dropped 0 bases, with 5 bases sitting between them. This CDR3 is 13 amino acids long. From germline, CDR1 is MNHEY and CDR2 SVGAGI.

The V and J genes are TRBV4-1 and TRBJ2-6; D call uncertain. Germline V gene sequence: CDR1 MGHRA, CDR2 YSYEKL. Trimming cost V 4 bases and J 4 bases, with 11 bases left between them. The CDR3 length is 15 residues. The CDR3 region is CASSLTAPGANVLTF. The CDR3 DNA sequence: TGCGCCAGCAGCCTTACAGCACCAGGGGCCAACGTCCTGACTTTC.

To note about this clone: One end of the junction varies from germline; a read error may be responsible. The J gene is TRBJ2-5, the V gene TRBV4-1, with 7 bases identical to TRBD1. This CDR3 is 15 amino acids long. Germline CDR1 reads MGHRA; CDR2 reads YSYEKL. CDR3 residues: CASSQVRDSQETQYF. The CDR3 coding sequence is TGCGCCAGCAGCCAAGTCCGGGACAGCCAAGAAACCCAGTACTTC.

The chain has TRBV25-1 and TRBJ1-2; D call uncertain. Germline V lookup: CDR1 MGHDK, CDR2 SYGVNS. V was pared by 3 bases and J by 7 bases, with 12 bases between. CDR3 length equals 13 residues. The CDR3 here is CASSDYPESGYTF. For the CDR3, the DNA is TGTGCCAGCAGTGACTATCCGGAGAGTGGCTACACCTTC.

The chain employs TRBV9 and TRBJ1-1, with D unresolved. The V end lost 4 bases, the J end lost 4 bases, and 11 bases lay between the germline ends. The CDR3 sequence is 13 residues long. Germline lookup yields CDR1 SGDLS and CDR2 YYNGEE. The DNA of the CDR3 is TGTGCCAGCAGCCTAAACTCACCCACTGAAGCTTTCTTT. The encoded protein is CASSLNSPTEAFF.

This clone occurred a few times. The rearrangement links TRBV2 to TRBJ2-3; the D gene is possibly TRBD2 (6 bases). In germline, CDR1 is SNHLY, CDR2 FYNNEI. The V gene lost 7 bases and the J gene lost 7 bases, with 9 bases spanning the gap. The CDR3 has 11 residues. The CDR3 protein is CASTGDHTQYF. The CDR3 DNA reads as TGTGCCAGCACGGGGGACCATACGCAGTATTTT. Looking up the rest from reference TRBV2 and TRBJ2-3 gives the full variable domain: EPEVTQTPSHQVTQMGQEVILRCVPISNHLYFYWYRQILGQKVEFLVSFYNNEISEKSEIFDDQFSVERPDGSNFTLKIRSTKLEDSAMYFCASTGDHTQYFGPGTRLTVL.

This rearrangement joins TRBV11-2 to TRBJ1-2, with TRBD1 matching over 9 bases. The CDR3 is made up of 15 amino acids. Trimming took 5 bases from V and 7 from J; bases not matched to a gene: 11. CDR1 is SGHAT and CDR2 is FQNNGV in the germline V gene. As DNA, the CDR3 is TGTGCCAGCAGCACACCCGGGACAGGGAAGGGTGGCTACACCTTC. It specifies CASSTPGTGKGGYTF.

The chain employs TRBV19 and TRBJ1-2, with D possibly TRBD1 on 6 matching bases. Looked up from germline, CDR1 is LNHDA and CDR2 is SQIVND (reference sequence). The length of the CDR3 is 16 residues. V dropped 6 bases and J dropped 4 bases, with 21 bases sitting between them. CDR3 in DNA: TGTGCCAGTAGCACCGGGACATTGATCGCCTCCTATGGCTACACCTTC. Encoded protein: CASSTGTLIASYGYTF.

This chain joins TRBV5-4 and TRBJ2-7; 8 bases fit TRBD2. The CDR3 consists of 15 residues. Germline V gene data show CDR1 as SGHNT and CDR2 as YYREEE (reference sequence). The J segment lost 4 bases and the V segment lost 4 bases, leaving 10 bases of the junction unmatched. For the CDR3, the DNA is TGTGCCAGCAGCCGTCGGGAGGGGAGACTATACGAGCAGTACTTC. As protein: CASSRREGRLYEQYF.

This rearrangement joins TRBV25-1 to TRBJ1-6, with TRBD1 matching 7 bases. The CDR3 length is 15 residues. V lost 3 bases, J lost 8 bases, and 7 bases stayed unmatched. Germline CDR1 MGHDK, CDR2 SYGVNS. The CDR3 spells CASSEVKGAHSPLHF. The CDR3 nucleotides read TGTGCCAGCAGTGAGGTAAAGGGGGCCCATTCACCCCTCCACTTT.

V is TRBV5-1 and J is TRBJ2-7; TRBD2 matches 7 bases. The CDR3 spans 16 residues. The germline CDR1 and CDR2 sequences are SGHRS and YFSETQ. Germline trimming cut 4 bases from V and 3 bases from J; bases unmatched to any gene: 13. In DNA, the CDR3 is TGCGCCAGCAGCCACACCCGTGGCGGGGGATTCTACGAGCAGTACTTC. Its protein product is CASSHTRGGGFYEQYF.

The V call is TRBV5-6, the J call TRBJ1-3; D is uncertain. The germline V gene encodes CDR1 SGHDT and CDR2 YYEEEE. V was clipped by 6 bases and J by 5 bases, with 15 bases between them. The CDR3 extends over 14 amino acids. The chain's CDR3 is CASNMGEKRNTIYF. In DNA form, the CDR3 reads TGTGCCAGCAACATGGGAGAGAAGCGAAACACCATATATTTT.

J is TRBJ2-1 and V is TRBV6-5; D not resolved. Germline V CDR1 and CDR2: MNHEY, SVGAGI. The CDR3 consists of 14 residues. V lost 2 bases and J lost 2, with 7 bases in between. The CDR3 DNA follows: TGTGCCAGCAGTTACCGCCGGGCCTACAATGAGCAGTTCTTC. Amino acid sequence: CASSYRRAYNEQFF.

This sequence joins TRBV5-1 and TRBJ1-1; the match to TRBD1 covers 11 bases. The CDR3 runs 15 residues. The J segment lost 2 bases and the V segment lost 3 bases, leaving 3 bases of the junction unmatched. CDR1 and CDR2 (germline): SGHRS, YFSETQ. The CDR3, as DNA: TGCGCCAGCAGCTGGCGGACAGGGGGCAACACTGAAGCTTTCTTT. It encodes CASSWRTGGNTEAFF.

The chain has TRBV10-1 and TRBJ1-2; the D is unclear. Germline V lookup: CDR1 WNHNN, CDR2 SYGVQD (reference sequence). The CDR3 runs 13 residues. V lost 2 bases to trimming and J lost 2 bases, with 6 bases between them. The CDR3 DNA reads TGCGCCAGCAGTGAGAACACCAACTATGGCTACACCTTC. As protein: CASSENTNYGYTF.

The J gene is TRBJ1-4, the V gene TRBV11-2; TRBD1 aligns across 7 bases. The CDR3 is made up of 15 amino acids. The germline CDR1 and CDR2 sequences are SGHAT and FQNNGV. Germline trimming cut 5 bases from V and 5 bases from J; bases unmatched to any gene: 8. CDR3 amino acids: CASSKAGTANEKLFF. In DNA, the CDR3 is TGTGCCAGCAGCAAAGCCGGGACAGCGAATGAAAAACTGTTTTTT.